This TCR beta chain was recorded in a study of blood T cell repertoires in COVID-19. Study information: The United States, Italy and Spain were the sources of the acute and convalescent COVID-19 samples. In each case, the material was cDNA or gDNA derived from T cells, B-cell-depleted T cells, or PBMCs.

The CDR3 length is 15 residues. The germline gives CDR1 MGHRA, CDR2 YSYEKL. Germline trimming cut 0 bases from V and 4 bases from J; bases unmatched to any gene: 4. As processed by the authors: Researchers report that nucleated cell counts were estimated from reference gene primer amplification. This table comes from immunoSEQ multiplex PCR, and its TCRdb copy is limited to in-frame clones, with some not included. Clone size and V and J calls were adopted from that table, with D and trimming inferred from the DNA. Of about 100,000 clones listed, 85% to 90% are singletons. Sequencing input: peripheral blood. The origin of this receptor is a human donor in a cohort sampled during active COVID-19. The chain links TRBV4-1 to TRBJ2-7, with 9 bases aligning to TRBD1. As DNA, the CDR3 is TGCGCCAGCAGCCAAGAGGAACAGGGGGCTTACGAGCAGTACTTC. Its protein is CASSQEEQGAYEQYF.